This TCR beta chain originates from a study of cytomegalovirus exposure and HLA in healthy donors. The study, taken as a whole, reports: What a later analysis reportedly showed was that an Asian-associated ancestry cluster had fewer N-insertions than the roughly 700-donor mean.

Use of 60 Vbeta and 13 Jbeta primers characterized the PCR. Clones were sequenced by immunoSEQ multiplex PCR, and TCRdb holds only the in-frame ones, with some missing. The table shows around 150,000 clones, with roughly 72% occurring only once. Concerning this clone: Its target is not known.

The CDR3 is 14 amino acids. V shed 8 bases and J shed 2 bases, with 14 bases lying between them. In germline, CDR1 is SEHNR, CDR2 FQNEAQ (reference sequence). This sequence was found in a man aged 40-49 years in good health and CMV-seropositive. Material for sequencing was PBMCs. The chain carries TRBV7-9 and TRBJ2-3, with D possibly being TRBD1 (6 bases). The CDR3 sequence is CASSRDTNTDTQYF. CDR3 DNA: TGTGCCAGCTCCCGGGACACGAACACAGATACGCAGTATTTT. Filled out from reference TRBV7-9 and TRBJ2-3, the complete variable domain reads DTGVSQNPRHKITKRGQNVTFRCDPISEHNRLYWYRQTLGQGPEFLTYFQNEAQLEKSRLLSDRFSAERPKGSFSTLEIQRTEQGDSAMYLCASSRDTNTDTQYFGPGTRLTVL.